The 30 T cell receptor beta chains below were found in one sample sequenced in a study of early T cells in non-severe SARS-CoV-2 infection. One entry per CDR3 protein results from TCRdb running MiXCR on the 5' RACE reads. Counted here are 30,000 or so distinct CDR3 sequences, under 6% occurring once; the ten biggest clones make up about a fifth. Sequencing was carried out using whole blood. These receptors were taken from an adult who was a healthcare worker with PCR-confirmed SARS-CoV-2 infection or an uninfected control (not recorded which).

This clonotype was found many times. This chain uses TRBV19 with TRBJ2-2, with 8 bases fitting TRBD2. This CDR3 has 16 amino acids. Germline V gives CDR1 LNHDA, CDR2 SQIVND (reference sequence). The V and J ends lost 4 bases and 4 bases, in that order; junction bases with no gene match: 8. In DNA form, the CDR3 reads TGTGCCAGTAGTAGATCCGGGACTAGGGTCACCGGGGAGCTGTTTTTT. It translates to CASSRSGTRVTGELFF.

This clonotype was recorded at least ten times. The rearrangement links TRBV2 to TRBJ2-1; 16 positions agree with TRBD2. The CDR3 is 15 residues long. Germline V lookup: CDR1 SNHLY, CDR2 FYNNEI. V lost 6 bases, J lost 7 bases, and 3 bases stayed unmatched. Here the CDR3 reads CASRPGLAGGNEQFF. CDR3 nucleotides: TGTGCCAGCAGGCCGGGACTAGCGGGAGGGAATGAGCAGTTCTTC.

The V call is TRBV6-1, the J call TRBJ1-3; 8 bases are a match to TRBD1. J was trimmed by 4 bases and V by 7 bases; bases with no gene match: 9. CDR3 length: 15 amino acids. The germline CDR1 and CDR2 sequences are MNHNS and SASEGT. The CDR3 spells CASMVGQGSGNTIYF. Here the CDR3 DNA reads TGTGCCAGCATGGTTGGACAGGGAAGCGGAAACACCATATATTTT.

This clonotype was counted many times. The genes are TRBV3-1 and TRBJ1-1, with D uncertain. V was pared by 0 bases and J by 6 bases, with 11 bases between. The germline V gene encodes CDR1 LGHDT and CDR2 YNNKEL (reference sequence). The CDR3 has 14 residues. The CDR3 protein is CASSQEGLFAEAFF. The CDR3 bases are TGTGCCAGCAGCCAAGAGGGGTTGTTCGCTGAAGCTTTCTTT.

This clonotype was picked up many times. The genes are TRBV24-1 and TRBJ1-2; D remains ambiguous. V dropped 2 bases and J dropped 2 bases, with 5 bases sitting between them. The CDR3 contains 13 residues. Germline loops: CDR1 KGHDR, CDR2 SFDVKD. DNA for the CDR3: TGTGCCACCAGTGATTACGGAAACTATGGCTACACCTTC. It yields the protein CATSDYGNYGYTF.

This clonotype was observed at least ten times. This rearrangement joins TRBV29-1 to TRBJ2-3; D remains ambiguous. The CDR3 is 13 amino acids. Germline assignment: CDR1 SQVTM and CDR2 ANQGSEA. V was cut by 4 bases and J by 0 bases, with 8 bases left in between. The CDR3 region has the DNA TGCAGCGTTGCCGACATAAGCACAGATACGCAGTATTTT. It codes for CSVADISTDTQYF.

The chain carries TRBV27 and TRBJ1-5, with 9 bases lining up with TRBD1. V gave up 1 base and J gave up 3 bases; unmatched junction bases: 4. The CDR3 runs to 16 residues. Germline V lookup: CDR1 MNHEY, CDR2 SMNVEV (reference sequence). The CDR3 region has the DNA TGTGCCAGCAGTTTATTAGGACAGGGGTTCAATCAGCCCCAGCATTTT. Amino acids: CASSLLGQGFNQPQHF.

The CDR3 region is CASSSPDSNLNRGYTF. CDR3 DNA: TGTGCCAGCAGTTCTCCGGACAGTAACCTTAACCGGGGCTACACCTTC. V gene TRBV12-3 or TRBV12-4 combines with J gene TRBJ1-2; tentative D call: TRBD1 (6 bases). The CDR3 consists of 16 residues. V dropped 4 bases and J dropped 8 bases, with 23 bases sitting between them.

This clonotype turned up a few times. The chain uses TRBV7-9 and TRBJ2-7, with a tentative D call TRBD1 (7 bases). Germline CDR1 is SEHNR and CDR2 is FQNEAQ (reference sequence). The CDR3 runs to 15 residues. V was shortened by 1 base and J by 6 bases, with 16 bases between the two germline ends. CDR3 sequence (DNA): TGTGCCAGCAGCTTAGGGCAGGAGGGGGCCTCCGAGCAGTACTTC. The encoded protein is CASSLGQEGASEQYF.

This clonotype has just a few counts. The gene calls are TRBV28 and TRBJ2-1; D tentatively reads TRBD1 or TRBD2 (5 bases each). Trimming pared 6 bases from V and 6 bases from J, leaving 21 bases between. Germline loops: CDR1 MDHEN, CDR2 SYDVKM. This CDR3 region has 16 residues. CDR3 bases: TGTGCCAGCAGACAACTCCCGGGACGCCTCGTCAATGAGCAGTTCTTC. It codes for CASRQLPGRLVNEQFF.

This clonotype was seen repeatedly, ten times or more. The genes are TRBV12-3 or TRBV12-4 and TRBJ2-1, with TRBD2 matching 10 bases. V gave up 6 bases and J gave up 10 bases; unmatched junction bases: 3. The CDR3 length is 12 residues. DNA of the CDR3: TGTGCCAGCAGGCCGGGACTAGCGGAGCAGTTCTTC. This translates into CASRPGLAEQFF.

This clonotype came up many times. The chain couples TRBV5-4 to TRBJ2-5; possibly TRBD1 or TRBD2 for D (5 bases each). CDR3 length: 14 amino acids. V shed 3 bases and J shed 4 bases, with 13 bases lying between them. Germline CDR1 SGHNT, CDR2 YYREEE (reference sequence). CDR3 residues: CASSSRGASETQYF. The CDR3 DNA reads TGTGCCAGCAGCTCCCGAGGGGCATCAGAGACCCAGTACTTC.

This clonotype has at least ten counts. The CDR3, as DNA: TGTGCCAGCAGCCCAAGAGGGGACCAAGAGACCCAGTACTTC. Its translation: CASSPRGDQETQYF. V usage is TRBV9 and J usage is TRBJ2-5; D could derive from TRBD1 or TRBD2 (5 bases each). V lost 4 bases to trimming and J lost 0 bases, with 10 bases between them. The CDR3 is 14 residues long. From germline, CDR1 is SGDLS and CDR2 YYNGEE.

In this sample, this clonotype turned up many times. This sequence joins TRBV10-3 and TRBJ2-7, with 11 bases matching TRBD2. V was pared by 2 bases and J by 1 base, with 1 base of the junction left unmatched. This CDR3 comprises 15 residues. Germline V CDR1 and CDR2: ENHRY, SYGVKD. The CDR3 region is CAISELAGGSYEQYF. The CDR3 coding sequence is TGTGCCATCAGTGAGCTAGCGGGAGGATCCTACGAGCAGTACTTC.

This clonotype was seen more than once but under ten times. The CDR3 nucleotides are TGTGCCAGCAGCTTGGCAGGTTTAAATAATTCACCCCTCCACTTT. It yields the protein CASSLAGLNNSPLHF. The chain recombines TRBV5-4 with TRBJ1-6; D gene unclear. Looked up from germline, CDR1 is SGHNT and CDR2 is YYREEE (reference sequence). The CDR3 has 15 amino acids. Deletions cut 0 bases from V and 5 bases from J, with 9 bases between.

This clonotype was seen many times. The V gene is TRBV7-2, the J gene TRBJ2-1, with D perhaps matching TRBD1 or TRBD2 (5 bases each). The V gene lost 1 base and the J gene lost 5 bases, with 12 bases spanning the gap. The CDR3 runs to 15 residues. From germline, CDR1 is SGHTA and CDR2 FQGNSA. CDR3 region: CASSLDVGTHNEQFF. Here the CDR3 DNA reads TGTGCCAGCAGCTTAGATGTAGGGACCCACAATGAGCAGTTCTTC.

The chain has TRBV6-2 or TRBV6-3 and TRBJ2-2; no clear D. V lost 8 bases, J lost 6 bases, and 13 bases lay in between. This CDR3 has 13 residues. Per the germline V gene, CDR1 is MNHEY and CDR2 is SVGEGT. CDR3 amino acids: CASRPLEPGELFF. CDR3 sequence (DNA): TGTGCCAGCCGCCCGTTGGAGCCCGGGGAGCTGTTTTTT.

This clonotype was seen a handful of times. CDR3 in amino acids: CSAGTGGNTIYF. The CDR3 DNA reads as TGCAGCGCTGGGACAGGGGGAAACACCATATATTTT. This chain links TRBV29-1 with TRBJ1-3; 9 bases agree with TRBD1. Germline V gene sequence: CDR1 SQVTM, CDR2 ANQGSEA. V gave up 7 bases and J gave up 4 bases; unmatched junction bases: 2. The CDR3 is made up of 12 amino acids.

Turning to this clonotype: A read error is possible here, since a much larger clone lies one base away. The chain combines TRBV29-1 with TRBJ1-1; D gene unclear. Germline loops: CDR1 SQVTM, CDR2 ANQGSEA. The CDR3 length is 13 residues. CDR3 sequence: CSVPRALNTGAFF. The CDR3, as DNA: TGCAGCGTTCCAAGGGCCCTGAACACTGGAGCTTTCTTT.

This clonotype was found a few times. CDR3 protein: CASSIGQGQETQYF. DNA for the CDR3: TGTGCCAGCAGCATCGGACAGGGGCAAGAGACCCAGTACTTC. The genes are TRBV7-9 and TRBJ2-5, with 9 bases lining up with TRBD1. Trimming cost V 5 bases and J 2 bases; bases outside gene matches: 3. The CDR3 spans 14 residues. CDR1 and CDR2 from the germline V gene are SEHNR and FQNEAQ (reference sequence).

This clonotype was observed many times. V usage is TRBV6-5 and J usage is TRBJ2-3; 8 nucleotides align to TRBD1. The CDR3 is 15 amino acids. Looked up from germline, CDR1 is MNHEY and CDR2 is SVGAGI. J gave up 2 bases and V 5 bases, and 6 bases lay outside the gene matches. CDR3 region: CASSPMDRVTDTQYF. The CDR3 DNA sequence: TGTGCCAGCAGTCCCATGGACAGGGTCACAGATACGCAGTATTTT.

The sample holds many counts of this clonotype. This rearrangement joins TRBV7-2 to TRBJ1-2, with TRBD1 identical over 7 bases. CDR3 length: 15 amino acids. The germline CDR1 and CDR2 sequences are SGHTA and FQGNSA. With V trimmed by 5 bases and J by 0 bases, 6 bases remained unmatched. This chain's CDR3 is CASSNRQGSNYGYTF. Here the CDR3 DNA reads TGTGCCAGCAGCAATCGACAGGGATCTAACTATGGCTACACCTTC.

The chain employs TRBV20-1 and TRBJ2-1; the D is unclear. The germline gives CDR1 DFQATT, CDR2 SNEGSKA (reference sequence). The CDR3 contains 14 residues. V was cut by 5 bases and J by 0 bases, with 11 bases left in between. In DNA, the CDR3 is TGCAGTGCTTTGGACCAGGACTCCTACAATGAGCAGTTCTTC. It encodes CSALDQDSYNEQFF.

This clonotype has a count of ten or more. This chain uses TRBV19 with TRBJ1-5, with D perhaps matching TRBD1 (5 bases). The CDR3 extends over 17 amino acids. V lost 7 bases and J 1 base, leaving 20 bases between the germline ends. CDR1 LNHDA and CDR2 SQIVND come from the germline V gene (reference sequence). The CDR3 protein is CASKREKRGNSNQPQHF. DNA for the CDR3: TGTGCCAGTAAAAGAGAGAAAAGGGGAAACAGCAATCAGCCCCAGCATTTT.

This clonotype was found many times. The chain joins TRBV5-1 to TRBJ1-1, with 7 bases matching TRBD1. There are 14 residues in the CDR3. Germline V gene data show CDR1 as SGHRS and CDR2 as YFSETQ. Losses at the gene ends were 7 bases for V and 4 bases for J; bases not matched to a gene: 10. CDR3 sequence: CASGKTGMSTEAFF. The CDR3 DNA follows: TGCGCCAGCGGGAAGACAGGGATGAGCACTGAAGCTTTCTTT.

This clonotype was counted ten times or more. This sequence joins TRBV5-4 and TRBJ2-2; 8 nucleotides match TRBD1. V was clipped by 4 bases and J by 7 bases; unmatched bases: 6. The CDR3 is made up of 14 amino acids. Germline assignment: CDR1 SGHNT and CDR2 YYREEE (reference sequence). The CDR3 is CASSPQGANGELFF. The CDR3 nucleotides read TGTGCCAGCAGCCCCCAGGGGGCAAACGGGGAGCTGTTTTTT.

This clonotype was observed at least ten times. J is TRBJ2-3 and V is TRBV7-3; tentatively, D is TRBD1 or TRBD2 (5 bases each). Trimming removed 7 bases at V and 0 bases at J, with 11 bases between. This CDR3 spans 14 amino acids. CDR1 and CDR2 (germline): SGHTA, FQGTGA. CDR3 sequence (DNA): TGTGCCAGCAAGGGGAGCCGTAGCACAGATACGCAGTATTTT. Translation gives CASKGSRSTDTQYF.

The sample holds many counts of this clonotype. This sequence joins TRBV20-1 and TRBJ1-1; no clear D. Between the trimmed V and J ends, which lost 1 base and 11 bases, there was a span of 14 bases. Looked up from germline, CDR1 is DFQATT and CDR2 is SNEGSKA (reference sequence). The CDR3 length is 12 residues. In DNA, the CDR3 is TGCAGTGCTAGAGTCCAGACCCCCGAGGCTTTCTTT. It yields the protein CSARVQTPEAFF.

The gene calls are TRBV10-2 and TRBJ1-1, with 8 bases matching TRBD1. Germline values: CDR1 WSHSY, CDR2 SAAADI. This CDR3 region has 14 residues. With 6 bases clipped from V and 3 bases from J, the junction kept 6 bases outside the gene matches. The CDR3 DNA sequence: TGCGCCAGCAGGACAGGGGACTCGGACACTGAAGCTTTCTTT. It is translated as CASRTGDSDTEAFF.

Regarding this clonotype: A read error is possible here, since a much larger clone lies one base away. CDR3 loop: CVSSFPELATRRGELFF. As DNA, the CDR3 is TGTGTCAGCAGCTTCCCTGAATTGGCTACGAGAAGGGGGGAGCTGTTTTTT. V is TRBV11-3 and J is TRBJ2-2; D unclear. Germline CDR1 is SGHNT and CDR2 is YENEEA. The CDR3 sequence is 17 residues long.